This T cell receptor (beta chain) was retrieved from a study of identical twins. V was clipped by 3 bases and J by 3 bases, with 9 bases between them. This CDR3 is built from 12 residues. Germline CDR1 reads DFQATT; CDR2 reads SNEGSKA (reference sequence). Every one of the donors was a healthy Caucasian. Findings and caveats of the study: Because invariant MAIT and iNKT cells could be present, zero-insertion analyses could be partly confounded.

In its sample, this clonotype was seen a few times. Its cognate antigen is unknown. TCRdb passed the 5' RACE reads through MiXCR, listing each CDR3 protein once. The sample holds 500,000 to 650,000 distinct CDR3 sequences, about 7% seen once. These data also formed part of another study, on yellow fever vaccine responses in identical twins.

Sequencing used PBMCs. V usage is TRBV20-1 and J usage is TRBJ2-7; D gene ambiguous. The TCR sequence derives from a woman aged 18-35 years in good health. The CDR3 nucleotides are TGCAGTGCTAGGTCTGGCGACTACGAGCAGTACGTC. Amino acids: CSARSGDYEQYV.